The source of this TCR beta chain is a study of blood T cell repertoires in COVID-19. Overall study context: The United States, Italy and Spain supplied acute and convalescent COVID-19 samples. The cDNA or gDNA used as material had been derived from T cells, B-cell-depleted T cells, or PBMCs.

In the original analysis: It was from reference gene primer amplification that nucleated cell counts were estimated. The data were produced by immunoSEQ multiplex PCR, yet TCRdb's version contains in-frame clones alone and is incomplete. V and J calls plus clone size are reproduced from that table; the DNA served to infer D and trimming. The data contain approximately 130,000 clones, roughly 79% of them seen just once; the ten biggest clones take up less than 14%. Deletions cut 2 bases from V and 2 bases from J, with 7 bases between. This CDR3 spans 13 amino acids. CDR1 and CDR2 from the germline V gene are SGHDT and YYEEEE.

This sequence was found in a human donor in a cohort sampled during active COVID-19. Sequencing was done on a sample of peripheral blood. The chain has TRBV5-6 and TRBJ2-5, with no clear D. CDR3 sequence: CASSFVLQETQYF. In DNA, the CDR3 is TGTGCCAGCAGCTTTGTACTGCAAGAGACCCAGTACTTC. Full variable domain (remainder filled in from reference TRBV5-6 and TRBJ2-5): DAGVTQSPTHLIKTRGQQVTLRCSPKSGHDTVSWYQQALGQGPQFIFQYYEEEERQRGNFPDRFSGHQFPNYSSELNVNALLLGDSALYLCASSFVLQETQYFGPGTRLLVL.